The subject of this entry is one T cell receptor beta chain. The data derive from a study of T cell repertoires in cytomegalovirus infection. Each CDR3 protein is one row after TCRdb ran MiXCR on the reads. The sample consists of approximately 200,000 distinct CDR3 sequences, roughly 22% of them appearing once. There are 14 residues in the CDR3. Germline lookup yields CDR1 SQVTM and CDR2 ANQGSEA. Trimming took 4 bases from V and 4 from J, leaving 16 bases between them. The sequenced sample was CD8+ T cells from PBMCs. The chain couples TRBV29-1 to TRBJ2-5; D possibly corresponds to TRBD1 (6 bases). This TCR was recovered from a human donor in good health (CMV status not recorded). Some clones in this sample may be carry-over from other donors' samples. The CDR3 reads CSVAEGDAGETQYF. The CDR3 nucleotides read TGCAGCGTTGCTGAGGGGGACGCCGGAGAGACCCAGTACTTC.